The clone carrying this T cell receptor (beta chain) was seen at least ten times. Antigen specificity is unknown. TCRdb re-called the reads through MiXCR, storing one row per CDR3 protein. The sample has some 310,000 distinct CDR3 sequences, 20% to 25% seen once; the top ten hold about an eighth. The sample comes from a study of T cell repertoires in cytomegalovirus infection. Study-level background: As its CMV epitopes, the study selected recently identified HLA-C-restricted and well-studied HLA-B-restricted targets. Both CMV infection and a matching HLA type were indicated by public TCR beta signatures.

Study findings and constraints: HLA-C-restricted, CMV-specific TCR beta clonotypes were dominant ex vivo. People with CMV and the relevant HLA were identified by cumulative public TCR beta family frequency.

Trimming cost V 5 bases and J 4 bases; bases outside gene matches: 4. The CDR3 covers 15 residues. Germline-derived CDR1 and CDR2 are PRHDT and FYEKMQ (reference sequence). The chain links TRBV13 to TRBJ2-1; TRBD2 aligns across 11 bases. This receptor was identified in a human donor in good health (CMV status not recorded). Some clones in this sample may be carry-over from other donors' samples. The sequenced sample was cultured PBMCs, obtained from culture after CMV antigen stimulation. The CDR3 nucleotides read TGTGCCAGCAGCGGGGGACTAGCGGATTACAATGAGCAGTTCTTC. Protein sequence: CASSGGLADYNEQFF.